This T cell receptor (beta chain) was sequenced during a study of T cell responses to AZD1222 COVID-19 vaccine. Study-level results: Just a handful of AZD1222 recipients were seropositive at baseline.

The CDR3 is made up of 12 amino acids. Trimming shortened V by 7 bases and J by 7 bases, and 16 bases separated the two germline ends. In germline, CDR1 is SQVTM, CDR2 ANQGSEA. This clone was counted only a few times. Its antigen is unidentified. The protocol was immunoSEQ multiplex PCR, while the TCRdb copy is restricted to in-frame clones and leaves out a portion. The top ten hold about 3.7% of the sample, which has about 140,000 clones, 90% to 95% seen once. Timing groups of about 4 and about 12 weeks for second doses were pooled. The source is an adult who received the AZD1222 COVID-19 vaccine. The V and J genes are TRBV29-1 and TRBJ1-1; no reliable D call. Here the sequenced sample was peripheral blood, taken 28 days after the second AZD1222 dose. The CDR3 protein is CSGRSVGFEAFF. In DNA, the CDR3 is TGCAGCGGCCGGTCAGTGGGGTTTGAAGCTTTCTTT.